Following are 19 T cell receptor beta chains from one sample sequenced in a study of blood T cell repertoires in COVID-19. This table comes from immunoSEQ multiplex PCR, and its TCRdb copy is limited to in-frame clones, with some not included. The sample consists of a few hundred thousand clones, approximately 90% of them appearing once. Sequences were obtained from PBMCs or T cells enriched from blood (not recorded which). The receptors were sampled from a man between 25 and 39 years old who had recovered from COVID-19.

The V gene is TRBV11-2, the J gene TRBJ2-1, with 11 bases identical to TRBD2. The V gene end was trimmed by 8 bases and the J gene end by 0 bases; junction bases not matched to a gene: 15. The CDR3 is 19 amino acids. CDR1 and CDR2 (germline): SGHAT, FQNNGV. The CDR3 region is CASRRWGLAETSSYNEQFF. The CDR3 nucleotides read TGTGCCAGCCGCCGTTGGGGACTAGCGGAAACGAGCTCCTACAATGAGCAGTTCTTC.

The chain has TRBV11-2 and TRBJ1-1, with D unresolved. This CDR3 contains 17 residues. Germline assignment: CDR1 SGHAT and CDR2 FQNNGV. V gave up 1 base and J gave up 0 bases, with 15 bases separating them. In DNA, the CDR3 is TGTGCCAGCAGCTTAGCCGCCGTACGAGGGATGAACACTGAAGCTTTCTTT. It specifies CASSLAAVRGMNTEAFF.

V and J are TRBV5-4 and TRBJ1-5; 10 bases match TRBD1. Trimming cost V 2 bases and J 5 bases; bases outside gene matches: 4. Germline V gene sequence: CDR1 SGHNT, CDR2 YYREEE (reference sequence). CDR3 length: 15 amino acids. The CDR3 sequence: CASSFGTGADQPQHF. The CDR3 coding sequence is TGTGCCAGCAGCTTCGGGACAGGGGCCGATCAGCCCCAGCATTTT.

The J gene is TRBJ2-1, the V gene TRBV5-6, with D possibly matching TRBD1 (5 bases). This CDR3 contains 15 residues. Germline CDR1 and CDR2: SGHDT and YYEEEE. The V and J ends lost 1 base and 3 bases respectively, with 11 bases between them. CDR3 DNA sequence: TGTGCCAGCAGCTTGAGCGCAGGGTTCTACAATGAGCAGTTCTTC. Translated, it gives CASSLSAGFYNEQFF.

This clone was counted a single time. The chain employs TRBV28 and TRBJ1-1; weak D call: TRBD1 (5 bases). The length of the CDR3 is 15 residues. Germline CDR1 is MDHEN and CDR2 is SYDVKM. V was shortened by 7 bases and J by 0 bases, with 15 bases between the two germline ends. In DNA, the CDR3 is TGTGCCAGCACCAGAGGAAGGGGCGTGAACACTGAAGCTTTCTTT. This encodes CASTRGRGVNTEAFF.

The genes are TRBV19 and TRBJ1-1, with unresolved D. The CDR3 totals 14 residues. V was clipped by 1 base and J by 3 bases, with 9 bases between them. Germline loops: CDR1 LNHDA, CDR2 SQIVND (reference sequence). The CDR3, as DNA: TGTGCCAGTAGTATAGGGGCAGTTCACACTGAAGCTTTCTTT. The encoded protein is CASSIGAVHTEAFF.

The chain uses TRBV27 and TRBJ1-1, with 11 positions matching TRBD1. From germline, CDR1 is MNHEY and CDR2 SMNVEV (reference sequence). Trimming took 3 bases from V and 4 from J; bases not matched to a gene: 1. This CDR3 spans 14 amino acids. The CDR3 bases are TGTGCCAGCAGTTTGGGGACAGGGGGCACTGAAGCTTTCTTT. Its protein is CASSLGTGGTEAFF.

This chain joins TRBV5-8 and TRBJ2-7; 13 positions match TRBD2. The CDR3 is 14 amino acids. Germline lookup yields CDR1 SGHTS and CDR2 YDEGEE. The V segment lost 5 bases and the J segment 4 bases; nucleotides outside the gene matches: 3. The CDR3 is CASSRTSGSYEQYF. CDR3 coding DNA: TGTGCCAGCAGTCGGACTAGCGGGAGTTACGAGCAGTACTTC.

V usage is TRBV30 and J usage is TRBJ2-1; a possible D gene is TRBD2 (5 bases). Trimming removed 2 bases at V and 7 bases at J, with 9 bases between. The germline CDR1 and CDR2 sequences are GTSNPN and SVGIG (reference sequence). This CDR3 has 12 residues. The CDR3 protein is CAWSRGVNEQFF. CDR3 nucleotides: TGTGCCTGGAGTCGGGGTGTAAATGAGCAGTTCTTC.

J is TRBJ2-7 and V is TRBV3-1 (or the pseudogene TRBV3-2); TRBD2 agrees at 10 bases. The ends lost 5 bases at V and 0 bases at J; junction bases unmatched: 4. The CDR3 is 15 amino acids. Germline CDR1 reads LGHDT; CDR2 reads YNNKEL (reference sequence). The CDR3 DNA sequence: TGTGCCAGCAGCAAACCTAGCGGGAGCTCCTACGAGCAGTACTTC. Translating gives CASSKPSGSSYEQYF.

The chain employs TRBV6-5 and TRBJ1-5; 7 nucleotides agree with TRBD1. There are 14 residues in the CDR3. CDR1 and CDR2 (germline): MNHEY, SVGAGI. The junction had 4 bases not matched to a gene; V was cut back by 5 bases and J by 3 bases. CDR3 DNA sequence: TGTGCCAGCAGTCGGACAGGATTCAATCAGCCCCAGCATTTT. As protein: CASSRTGFNQPQHF.

This clone has a single count. This chain connects TRBV6-4 to TRBJ2-2, with D uncertain. The V gene lost 4 bases and the J gene lost 4 bases, with 10 bases spanning the gap. The CDR3 runs 14 residues. CDR1 is MRHNA and CDR2 is SNTAGT in the germline V gene. This CDR3 reads CASSVQDLTGELFF. The CDR3 nucleotides read TGTGCCAGCAGTGTTCAGGATCTCACCGGGGAGCTGTTTTTT.

V gene TRBV18 combines with J gene TRBJ2-5; D unresolved. Trimming took off 5 bases at V and 1 base at J, with 5 bases between the two ends. Germline lookup yields CDR1 KGHSH and CDR2 LQKENI. The CDR3 extends over 12 amino acids. The CDR3 DNA sequence: TGTGCCAGCTCAGACACCCAAGAGACCCAGTACTTC. This translates into CASSDTQETQYF.

The CDR3 loop is CASSFTGVSPLHF. CDR3 DNA sequence: TGTGCCAGCAGTTTTACAGGGGTCTCACCCCTCCACTTT. V and J are TRBV12-3 or TRBV12-4 and TRBJ1-6, with 7 bases aligning to TRBD1. The trim removed 3 bases at V and 10 bases at J, leaving 3 bases unmatched. The CDR3 sequence is 13 residues long.

The CDR3 is CASSPPSGYGYGYTF. Written as DNA, the CDR3 is TGTGCCAGCTCACCACCGAGCGGTTACGGCTATGGCTACACCTTC. The rearrangement uses TRBV18 and TRBJ1-2, with D unresolved. Germline values: CDR1 KGHSH, CDR2 LQKENI. With 0 bases removed from V and 4 bases from J, the gap between germline ends came to 12 bases. There are 15 residues in the CDR3.

A single count supports this clone. The chain couples TRBV30 to TRBJ1-6, with 10 bases identical to TRBD1. Losses at the gene ends were 1 base for V and 5 bases for J; bases not matched to a gene: 5. The CDR3 extends over 16 amino acids. Germline V gene data show CDR1 as GTSNPN and CDR2 as SVGIG (reference sequence). The CDR3 DNA sequence: TGTGCCTGGAGTGGACAGGGGGCCCTCAATAATTCACCCCTCCACTTT. Translated: CAWSGQGALNNSPLHF.

The V and J genes are TRBV19 and TRBJ1-1, with D possibly TRBD1 on 5 matching bases. Per germline, CDR1 LNHDA and CDR2 SQIVND (reference sequence). Trimming removed 3 bases at V and 1 base at J, with 6 bases between. CDR3 length equals 13 residues. The CDR3 sequence is CASSIDRNTEAFF. The CDR3, as DNA: TGTGCCAGTAGTATCGACAGGAACACTGAAGCTTTCTTT.

The rearrangement joins TRBV27 to TRBJ2-7, with unresolved D. CDR3 size: 12 residues. Deletions cut 3 bases from V and 2 bases from J, with 5 bases between. CDR1 is MNHEY and CDR2 is SMNVEV in the germline V gene (reference sequence). This CDR3 is CASSFSPYEQYF. Here the CDR3 DNA reads TGTGCCAGCAGTTTTTCTCCCTACGAGCAGTACTTC.

The CDR3, as DNA: TGTGCCAGCAGCCGAGCGGGGTCGGACAATGAGCAGTTCTTC. Translating it yields CASSRAGSDNEQFF. This chain joins TRBV27 and TRBJ2-1, with 7 bases fitting TRBD2. Germline CDR1 MNHEY, CDR2 SMNVEV (reference sequence). The trim removed 6 bases at V and 5 bases at J, leaving 7 bases unmatched. The CDR3 is made up of 14 amino acids.